Following are 23 T cell receptor beta chains from one sample sequenced in a study of shared clonotypes between healthy human individuals. Sequenced by immunoSEQ multiplex PCR; TCRdb stores in-frame clones only, minus some. The repertoire consists of around 700,000 clones, with less than 80% occurring once and the leading ten covering 1.8%. Sequencing input: memory CD4+ T cells sorted from blood. As for subset: CD45RA-negative fraction. All receptors come from a woman in her thirties in good health.

The gene calls are TRBV27 and TRBJ2-1; 8 bases match TRBD2. CDR3 length: 14 amino acids. CDR1 and CDR2 from the germline V gene are MNHEY and SMNVEV (reference sequence). V was clipped by 6 bases and J by 3 bases; unmatched bases: 4. The CDR3 DNA follows: TGTGCCAGCAGAATAACTAGCGGCTACAATGAGCAGTTCTTC. Protein: CASRITSGYNEQFF.

This clone has only one observation. The chain employs TRBV6-5 and TRBJ2-3; D uncertain. CDR1 is MNHEY, CDR2 SVGAGI, per germline. CDR3 length equals 15 residues. The ends were cut back, 5 bases at V and 2 bases at J, with 14 bases in the middle. The CDR3 is CASSQTHGLTDTQYF. The CDR3 nucleotides are TGTGCCAGCAGTCAGACTCATGGGCTCACAGATACGCAGTATTTT.

This clone appeared a single time. J is TRBJ2-1 and V is TRBV4-1; 7 nucleotides match TRBD2. Looked up from germline, CDR1 is MGHRA and CDR2 is YSYEKL. This CDR3 region has 18 residues. Losses at the gene ends were 0 bases for V and 2 bases for J; bases not matched to a gene: 10. The CDR3 is CASSQDRVGAGAYNEQFF. As DNA, the CDR3 is TGCGCCAGCAGCCAAGATCGGGTTGGTGCGGGGGCCTACAATGAGCAGTTCTTC.

The rearrangement joins TRBV28 to TRBJ2-1, with TRBD2 identical over 14 bases. After removal of 8 bases from V and 7 bases from J, the junction contained 13 bases not matched to a gene. Germline values: CDR1 MDHEN, CDR2 SYDVKM. CDR3 size: 17 residues. CDR3 protein: CASAGTSGRVVSNEQFF. CDR3 coding DNA: TGTGCCAGCGCCGGGACTAGCGGGAGAGTGGTTAGTAATGAGCAGTTCTTC.

This rearrangement joins TRBV7-2 to TRBJ1-1; 7 bases map to TRBD1. CDR3 length: 13 amino acids. The V and J ends lost 6 bases and 1 base, in that order; junction bases with no gene match: 2. In germline, CDR1 is SGHTA, CDR2 FQGNSA. The CDR3 loop reads CASRGTANTEAFF. In DNA, the CDR3 is TGTGCCAGCAGGGGGACAGCGAACACTGAAGCTTTCTTT.

The genes are TRBV9 and TRBJ1-2; D remains ambiguous. Per germline, CDR1 SGDLS and CDR2 YYNGEE. The CDR3 has 14 residues. Trimming took 3 bases from V and 4 from J, leaving 13 bases between them. CDR3 sequence (DNA): TGTGCCAGCAGCGGGGAGAAGGAGACCTATGGCTACACCTTC. As protein: CASSGEKETYGYTF. Looking up the rest from reference TRBV9 and TRBJ1-2 gives the full variable domain: DSGVTQTPKHLITATGQRVTLRCSPRSGDLSVYWYQQSLDQGLQFLIQYYNGEERAKGNILERFSAQQFPDLHSELNLSSLELGDSALYFCASSGEKETYGYTFGSGTRLTVV.

The CDR3 here is CASSFAVPNEQFF. In DNA form, the CDR3 reads TGTGCCAGCAGTTTTGCTGTACCCAATGAGCAGTTCTTC. The chain is built from TRBV28 and TRBJ2-1; D is unresolved. Trimming stripped 3 bases from V and 6 bases from J, with 9 bases between. The germline gives CDR1 MDHEN, CDR2 SYDVKM. The CDR3 runs 13 residues.

V is TRBV28 and J is TRBJ2-7, with D uncertain. The CDR3 has 12 amino acids. Trimming took 8 bases from V and 2 from J, leaving 10 bases between them. Looked up from germline, CDR1 is MDHEN and CDR2 is SYDVKM. Here the CDR3 DNA reads TGTGCCAGCTCTGGGGTTCCCTACGAGCAGTACTTC. Encoded protein: CASSGVPYEQYF.

The chain carries TRBV19 and TRBJ1-2; D might be TRBD1 (6 bases). The germline CDR1 and CDR2 sequences are LNHDA and SQIVND (reference sequence). Trimming cost V 3 bases and J 8 bases, with 22 bases left between them. This CDR3 spans 16 amino acids. As DNA, the CDR3 is TGTGCCAGTAGTATCGTGGGGGAAGCCGTCCAGGGGGGCTACACCTTC. Its protein is CASSIVGEAVQGGYTF.

This clone has a single count. The V and J genes are TRBV11-2 and TRBJ1-1; D unclear. Germline CDR1 and CDR2: SGHAT and FQNNGV. The CDR3 consists of 16 residues. V lost 2 bases and J lost 3, with 16 bases in between. The CDR3 reads CASSLMGGGRDTEAFF. The CDR3 region has the DNA TGTGCCAGCAGCTTAATGGGCGGTGGTAGGGACACTGAAGCTTTCTTT.

The rearrangement links TRBV7-3 to TRBJ1-5; TRBD1 is a possible D gene (5 bases). The CDR3 has 14 amino acids. The V gene lost 4 bases and the J gene lost 10 bases, with 17 bases spanning the gap. Germline V gene sequence: CDR1 SGHTA, CDR2 FQGTGA. In DNA form, the CDR3 reads TGTGCCAGCAGCTCTAGTGGGACCTTGGGACCCCAGCATTTT. Translating it yields CASSSSGTLGPQHF.

A note on this clone: The sample carries other DNA sequences with the same CDR3. The chain carries TRBV28 and TRBJ1-2, with D maybe TRBD1 (6 bases). Trimming took off 3 bases at V and 4 bases at J, with 12 bases between the two ends. Germline CDR1 is MDHEN and CDR2 is SYDVKM. The CDR3 consists of 14 residues. Here the CDR3 reads CASSLSGGGYGYTF. CDR3 sequence (DNA): TGTGCCAGCAGTTTGTCCGGGGGCGGCTATGGCTACACCTTC.

Only a few counts were recorded for this clone. The chain couples TRBV19 to TRBJ2-5; the match to TRBD2 covers 13 bases. Trimming cost V 6 bases and J 5 bases; bases outside gene matches: 9. CDR1 and CDR2 from the germline V gene are LNHDA and SQIVND (reference sequence). The CDR3 contains 16 residues. The CDR3 nucleotides read TGTGCCAGTAGCGTCGGACTAGCGGGAGTATTTGAGACCCAGTACTTC. It yields the protein CASSVGLAGVFETQYF.

This clone was observed a single time. The J gene is TRBJ2-3, the V gene TRBV6-1; maybe TRBD2 (6 bases). V was pared by 8 bases and J by 2 bases, with 17 bases between. Germline loops: CDR1 MNHNS, CDR2 SASEGT. The CDR3 extends over 15 amino acids. CDR3 amino acids: CASGARTTLTDTQYF. CDR3 nucleotide sequence: TGTGCCAGCGGGGCCAGGACTACTCTCACAGATACGCAGTATTTT.

The chain uses TRBV4-1 and TRBJ2-3; no firm D call. The V gene's germline CDR1 is MGHRA and CDR2 YSYEKL. This CDR3 has 14 residues. V shed 5 bases and J shed 3 bases, with 12 bases lying between them. The CDR3 nucleotides read TGCGCCAGCAGCTTAACGGACGAGACAGATACGCAGTATTTT. As protein: CASSLTDETDTQYF.

The rearrangement joins TRBV11-1 to TRBJ2-7; D call uncertain. V was shortened by 1 base and J by 3 bases, with 10 bases between the two germline ends. The CDR3 is 14 amino acids. CDR1 and CDR2 (germline): SGHAT, FQDESV (reference sequence). In nucleotides, the CDR3 is TGTGCCAGCAGCTTAGGTGGGTCCCACTACGAGCAGTACTTC. It yields the protein CASSLGGSHYEQYF. Using reference TRBV11-1 and TRBJ2-7 for the parts outside the CDR3, the full variable domain is EAEVAQSPRYKITEKSQAVAFWCDPISGHATLYWYRQILGQGPELLVQFQDESVVDDSQLPKDRFSAERLKGVDSTLKIQPAELGDSAMYLCASSLGGSHYEQYFGPGTRLTVT.

V and J are TRBV19 and TRBJ2-7, with D perhaps matching TRBD1 or TRBD2 (5 bases each). Germline values: CDR1 LNHDA, CDR2 SQIVND (reference sequence). V lost 10 bases, J lost 2 bases, and 21 bases lay in between. The CDR3 totals 15 residues. The CDR3 is CANPSPGRIAYEQYF. The CDR3, as DNA: TGTGCCAACCCTTCCCCGGGACGGATAGCCTACGAGCAGTACTTC.

The chain combines TRBV6-1 with TRBJ2-4, with TRBD2 matching 8 bases. The V segment lost 6 bases and the J segment 9 bases; nucleotides outside the gene matches: 10. In germline, CDR1 is MNHNS, CDR2 SASEGT. The CDR3 runs 14 residues. CDR3 nucleotide sequence: TGTGCCAGCAGGCCAGCGGGAGATCTTAGCATTCAGTACTTC. Protein sequence: CASRPAGDLSIQYF.

V usage is TRBV6-4 and J usage is TRBJ1-5; D call uncertain. Germline V lookup: CDR1 MRHNA, CDR2 SNTAGT. The CDR3 is made up of 16 amino acids. V lost 0 bases to trimming and J lost 0 bases, with 9 bases between them. In nucleotides, the CDR3 is TGTGCCAGCAGTGACTCAACACCTTATAGCAATCAGCCCCAGCATTTT. This translates into CASSDSTPYSNQPQHF.

The chain is built from TRBV2 and TRBJ2-3, with 8 bases aligning to TRBD2. Trimming cost V 1 base and J 0 bases; bases outside gene matches: 3. CDR1 and CDR2 from the germline V gene are SNHLY and FYNNEI. This CDR3 is built from 16 residues. The CDR3 here is CASSEGIAGSTDTQYF. In nucleotides, the CDR3 is TGTGCCAGCAGTGAAGGGATAGCGGGAAGCACAGATACGCAGTATTTT.

The chain combines TRBV6-5 with TRBJ2-5, with D perhaps TRBD1 (5 bases). The germline V gene has CDR1 MNHEY and CDR2 SVGAGI. V was pared by 6 bases and J by 2 bases, with 16 bases between. This CDR3 region has 15 residues. The CDR3 is CASSRAVGLQETQYF. As DNA, the CDR3 is TGTGCCAGCAGCAGGGCGGTGGGGTTACAAGAGACCCAGTACTTC.

The chain has TRBV5-1 and TRBJ2-1; 7 bases agree with TRBD1. Germline V gene lookup returns CDR1 SGHRS and CDR2 YFSETQ. The CDR3 has 16 amino acids. V was pared by 0 bases and J by 7 bases, with 10 bases of the junction left unmatched. The CDR3 is CASSLEGRQGLNEQFF. The CDR3 DNA sequence: TGCGCCAGCAGCTTGGAAGGCCGACAGGGATTAAATGAGCAGTTCTTC.

This clone has a handful of counts. The chain uses TRBV25-1 and TRBJ1-1; D is unresolved. This CDR3 region has 13 residues. The germline V gene encodes CDR1 MGHDK and CDR2 SYGVNS. The ends were cut back, 6 bases at V and 8 bases at J, with 16 bases in the middle. DNA for the CDR3: TGTGCCAGCAGCGAGCCGACCGGGAGCGAAGCTTTCTTT. Translated: CASSEPTGSEAFF.